A selection of T cell receptor beta chains follows, all from one sample in a study of beta chain features in type 1 diabetes. Sequencing was performed with immunoSEQ multiplex PCR; in TCRdb, only in-frame clones are kept and a portion is missing. The data contain 200,000 to 250,000 clones, 25% to 35% of them singletons. Sequencing input: central memory CD4+ T cells from blood. These receptors originate from a young man in good health. Each CDR3 is given with its conserved first and last residue. D genes are given only for firm matches. Only some rows state a clone size, as once, few, many or a class for expanded clones.

clone size	J gene	D gene	V gene	CDR3 DNA	CDR3 protein
-	TRBJ2-3	TRBD1	TRBV6-1	TGTGCCAGCAGTGAACAGGGGGCTGATACGCAGTATTTT	CASSEQGADTQYF
-	TRBJ2-7	TRBD1	TRBV5-4	TGTGCCAGCAGATTGGACAGGGCCTACGAGCAGTACTTC	CASRLDRAYEQYF
-	TRBJ1-1	-	TRBV30	TGTGCCTGGAAGATAACAGCGAACACTGAAGCTTTCTTT	CAWKITANTEAFF
-	TRBJ2-5	TRBD2	TRBV19	TGTGCCAGTTCGACTAGCGGGGTGCAAGAGACCCAGTACTTC	CASSTSGVQETQYF
few	TRBJ2-1	-	TRBV29-1	TGCAGCGTTGGGGCCGGATACAATGAGCAGTTCTTC	CSVGAGYNEQFF
-	TRBJ2-1	-	TRBV19	TGTGCCAGTAGTATCCCCAGGAACAATGAGCAGTTCTTC	CASSIPRNNEQFF
once	TRBJ2-7	-	TRBV2	TGTGCCAGCAGGAGAAAACAGGAATCCTACGAGCAGTACTTC	CASRRKQESYEQYF
-	TRBJ1-1	-	TRBV29-1	TGCAGCGTGGGAGTGGCCCCGAACACTGAAGCTTTCTTT	CSVGVAPNTEAFF
few	TRBJ2-3	TRBD2	TRBV5-4	TGTGCCAGCAGCTTGGGGACTAGCGTCGCAGATACGCAGTATTTT	CASSLGTSVADTQYF
-	TRBJ2-1	TRBD2	TRBV4-3	TGCGCCAGCAGCCAAGCCCCCCCGGGACTAGCGGGACCCGGCGAGCAGTTCTTC	CASSQAPPGLAGPGEQFF
-	TRBJ1-4	-	TRBV7-9	TGTGCCAGCAGCTTACCGCAGGGGACAACTAATGAAAAACTGTTTTTT	CASSLPQGTTNEKLFF
few	TRBJ2-5	TRBD2	TRBV7-2	TGTGCCAGCAGCTTATATAGCGGGCGCCAAGAGACCCAGTACTTC	CASSLYSGRQETQYF
few	TRBJ2-1	TRBD2	TRBV30	TGTGCCTGGAGTGTATTAGCGGGGGGATCGGGTGAGCAGTTCTTC	CAWSVLAGGSGEQFF
few	TRBJ2-7	-	TRBV15	TGTGCCACCAGCAGAGATCAAGTGGCCTCCTACAACGAGCAGTACTTC	CATSRDQVASYNEQYF
-	TRBJ2-7	TRBD2	TRBV6-6	TGTGCCAGTTCGGGGACTAGCGGGAGAAAGAACGAGCAGTACTTC	CASSGTSGRKNEQYF
-	TRBJ1-1	-	TRBV19	TGTGCCAGTAGTATCCAACAGGTTGGGGTAGCTTTCTTT	CASSIQQVGVAFF
-	TRBJ2-7	-	TRBV6-6	TGTGCCAGCACTCCAGGGGGGCGTAGCAATCCCTACGAGCAGTACTTC	CASTPGGRSNPYEQYF
-	TRBJ2-7	TRBD1	TRBV28	TGTGCCAGCAGTTTGGCCGGGACAGTCTACGAGCAGTACTTC	CASSLAGTVYEQYF
few	TRBJ1-1	-	TRBV18	TGTGCCAGCTCAAAAACCCAAAACACTGAAGCTTTCTTT	CASSKTQNTEAFF
few	TRBJ2-3	-	TRBV7-2	TGTGCCAGCAGCTTCACTCAGGGGCACGGCACAGATACGCAGTATTTT	CASSFTQGHGTDTQYF
-	TRBJ2-5	-	TRBV5-1	TGCGCCAGCAGCTCAACACACCAAGAGACCCAGTACTTC	CASSSTHQETQYF
-	TRBJ2-3	-	TRBV30	TGTGCCTGGAGTGTAAGCGGGCTGGCAGATACGCAGTATTTT	CAWSVSGLADTQYF
-	TRBJ2-7	-	TRBV7-8	TGTGCCAGCAGCGCCCAGCTCACTCTAGTACCCTACGAGCAGTACTTC	CASSAQLTLVPYEQYF
-	TRBJ2-1	TRBD2	TRBV5-6	TGTGCCAGCAGCCGCCTAGCGGCAAGCTCCTACAATGAGCAGTTCTTC	CASSRLAASSYNEQFF
-	TRBJ2-1	TRBD2	TRBV28	TGTGCCAGCAGTCCGGGACTAGCGGGAGCCGTTGAGCAGTTCTTC	CASSPGLAGAVEQFF
-	TRBJ2-1	-	TRBV4-2	TGTGCCAGCAGCCAAGCTCCGTCACGCAATGAGCAGTTCTTC	CASSQAPSRNEQFF
-	TRBJ1-2	-	TRBV7-9	TGTGCCAGCAGCTCCCAGGGTGTCCCTAACTATGGCTACACCTTC	CASSSQGVPNYGYTF
-	TRBJ2-5	TRBD2	TRBV19	TGTGCCAGTAGTACCCCTAGCGGGGCAGCCCAAGAGACCCAGTACTTC	CASSTPSGAAQETQYF
few	TRBJ1-2	-	TRBV5-1	TGCGCCAGCAGCTTGGCCTCGGGGATCGGCTATGGCTACACCTTC	CASSLASGIGYGYTF